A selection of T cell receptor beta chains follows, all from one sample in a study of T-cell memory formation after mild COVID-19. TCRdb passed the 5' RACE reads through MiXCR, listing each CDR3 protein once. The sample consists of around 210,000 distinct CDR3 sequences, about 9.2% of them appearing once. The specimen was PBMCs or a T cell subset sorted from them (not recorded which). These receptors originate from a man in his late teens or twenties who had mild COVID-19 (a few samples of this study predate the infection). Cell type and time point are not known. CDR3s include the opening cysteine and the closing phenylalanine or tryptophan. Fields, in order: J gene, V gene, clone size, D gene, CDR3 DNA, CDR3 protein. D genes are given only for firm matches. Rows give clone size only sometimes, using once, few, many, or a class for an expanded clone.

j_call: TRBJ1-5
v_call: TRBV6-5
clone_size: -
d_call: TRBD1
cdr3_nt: TGTGCCAGCAGCCCACTAGGACAGGGGGTAGGACAGCCCCAGCATTTT
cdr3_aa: CASSPLGQGVGQPQHF

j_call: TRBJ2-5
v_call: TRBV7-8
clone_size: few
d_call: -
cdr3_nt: TGTGCCAGCAGCTTCGGGGAAACGGAGACCCAGTACTTC
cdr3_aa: CASSFGETETQYF

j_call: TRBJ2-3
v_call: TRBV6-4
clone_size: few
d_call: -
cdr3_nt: TGTGCCAGCAGTGAGGGGGAGAGCACAGATACGCAGTATTTT
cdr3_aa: CASSEGESTDTQYF

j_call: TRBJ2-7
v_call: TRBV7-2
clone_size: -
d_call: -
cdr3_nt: TGTGCCAGCACCCTAGGGGGGACAGTCCTTAACGAGCAGTACTTC
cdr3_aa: CASTLGGTVLNEQYF

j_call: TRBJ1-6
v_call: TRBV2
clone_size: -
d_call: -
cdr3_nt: TGTGCCAGCAGTGAGACAGCGAATTCACCCCTCCACTTT
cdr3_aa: CASSETANSPLHF

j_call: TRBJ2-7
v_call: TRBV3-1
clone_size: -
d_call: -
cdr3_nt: TGTGCCAGCAGCCAAGTTCCCCACGAGCAGTACTTC
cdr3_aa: CASSQVPHEQYF

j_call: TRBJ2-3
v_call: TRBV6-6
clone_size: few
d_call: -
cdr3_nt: TGTGCCAGCAGTTACGGGGCAAGCACAGATACGCAGTATTTT
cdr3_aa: CASSYGASTDTQYF

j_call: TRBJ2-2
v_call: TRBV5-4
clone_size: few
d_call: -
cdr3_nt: TGTGCCAGCAGCTTGGCCTTTGCGGACACCGGGGAGCTGTTTTTT
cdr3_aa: CASSLAFADTGELFF

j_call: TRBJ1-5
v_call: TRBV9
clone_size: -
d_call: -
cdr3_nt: TGTGCCGTATGGGGACGGAACTATAGCAATCAGCCCCAGCATTTT
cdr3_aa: CAVWGRNYSNQPQHF

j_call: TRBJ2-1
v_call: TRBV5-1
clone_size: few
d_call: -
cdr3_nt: TGCGCCAGCAGCTCCATGACAGCGACGGCGGACAATGAGCAGTTCTTC
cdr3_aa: CASSSMTATADNEQFF

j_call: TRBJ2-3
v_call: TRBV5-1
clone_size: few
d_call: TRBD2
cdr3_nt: TGCGCCAGCAGCCCTAGGACTAGCGGGGGTTCAGATACGCAGTATTTT
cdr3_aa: CASSPRTSGGSDTQYF

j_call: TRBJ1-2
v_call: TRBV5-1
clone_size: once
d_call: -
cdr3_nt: TGCGCCAGCAGCGCAAGTTCCGGGACACCCGCTAACTATGGCTACACCTTC
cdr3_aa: CASSASSGTPANYGYTF

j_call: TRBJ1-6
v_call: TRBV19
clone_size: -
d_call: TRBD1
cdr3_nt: TGTGCCACCTCGGACAGGGTGGCTTCACCCCTCCACTTT
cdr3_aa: CATSDRVASPLHF

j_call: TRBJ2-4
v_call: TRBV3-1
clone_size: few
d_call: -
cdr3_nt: TGTGCCAGCAGCCATCACGGCCAGGGGTCCGACATTCAGTACTTC
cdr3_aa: CASSHHGQGSDIQYF

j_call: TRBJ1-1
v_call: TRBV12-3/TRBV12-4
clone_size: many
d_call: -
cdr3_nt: TGTGCCAGCAGTTTATTGGGGGCCCAAGCTTTCTTT
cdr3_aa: CASSLLGAQAFF

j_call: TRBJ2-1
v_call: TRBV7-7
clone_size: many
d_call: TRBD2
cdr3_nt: TGTGCCAGCAGCATCAATCTAGCGGGGGCAGGTAGTGAGCAGTTCTTC
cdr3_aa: CASSINLAGAGSEQFF

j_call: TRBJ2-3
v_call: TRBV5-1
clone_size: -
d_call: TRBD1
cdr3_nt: TGCGCCAGCAGCCCTAGACAGGGGATAGATACGCAGTATTTT
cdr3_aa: CASSPRQGIDTQYF

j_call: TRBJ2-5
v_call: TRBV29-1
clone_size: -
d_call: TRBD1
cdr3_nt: TGCAGCGTTTCCGGACAGGGGGTTTTCGGAGAGACCCAGTACTTC
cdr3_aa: CSVSGQGVFGETQYF

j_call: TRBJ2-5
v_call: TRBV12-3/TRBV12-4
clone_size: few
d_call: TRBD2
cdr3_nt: TGTGCCAGCAGTTGGGGGGTAGCGGGGTGGGAGACCCAGTACTTC
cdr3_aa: CASSWGVAGWETQYF

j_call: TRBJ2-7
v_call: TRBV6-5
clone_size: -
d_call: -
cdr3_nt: TGTGCCAGCAGCCCCTGGCGGGGCTACGAGCAGTACTTC
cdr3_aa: CASSPWRGYEQYF

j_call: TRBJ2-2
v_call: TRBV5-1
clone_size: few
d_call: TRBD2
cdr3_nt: TGCGCCAGCAGCCAACGGAGCGGGGGTGAAACCGGGGAGCTGTTTTTT
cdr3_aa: CASSQRSGGETGELFF

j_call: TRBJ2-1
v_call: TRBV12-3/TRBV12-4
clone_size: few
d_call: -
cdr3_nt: TGTGCCAGCAATAGGGGAGGCAATGAGCAGTTCTTC
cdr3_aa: CASNRGGNEQFF

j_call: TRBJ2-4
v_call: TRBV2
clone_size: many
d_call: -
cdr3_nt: TGTGCCAGCAGTCAGGAAAACATTCAGTACTTC
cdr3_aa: CASSQENIQYF

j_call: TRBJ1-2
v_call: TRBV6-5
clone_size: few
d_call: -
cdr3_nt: TGTGCCAGCAGCCTACTCGGGACGGCTTATGGCTACACCTTC
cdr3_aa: CASSLLGTAYGYTF

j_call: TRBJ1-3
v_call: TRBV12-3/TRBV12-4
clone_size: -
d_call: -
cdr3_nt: TGTGCCAGCAGTTTTAGGGGGGGAAACACCATATATTTT
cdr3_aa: CASSFRGGNTIYF

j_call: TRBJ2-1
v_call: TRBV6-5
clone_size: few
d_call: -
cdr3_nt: TGTGCCAGCAGTTACACCGGCTACAATGAGCAGTTCTTC
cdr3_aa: CASSYTGYNEQFF

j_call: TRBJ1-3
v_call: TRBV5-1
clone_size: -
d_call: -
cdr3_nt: TGCGCCAGCCACCAGGACACCACCACTGGAAACACCATATATTTT
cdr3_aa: CASHQDTTTGNTIYF

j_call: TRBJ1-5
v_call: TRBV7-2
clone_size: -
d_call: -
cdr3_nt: TGTGCCAGCAGCTTCGGCTTGGGGAGCAATCAGCCCCAGCATTTT
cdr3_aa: CASSFGLGSNQPQHF

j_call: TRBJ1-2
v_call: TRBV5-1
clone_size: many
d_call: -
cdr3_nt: TGCGCCAGCAGCCCGAGGGGTCCCGGAGGCTACACCTTC
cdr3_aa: CASSPRGPGGYTF

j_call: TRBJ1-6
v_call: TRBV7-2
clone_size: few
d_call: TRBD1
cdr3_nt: TGTGCCAGCGGCTTACAGGGGAATTCACCCCTCCACTTT
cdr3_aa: CASGLQGNSPLHF

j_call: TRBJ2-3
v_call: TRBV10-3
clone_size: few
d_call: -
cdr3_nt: TGTGCCATCAGTGAGTCGCTAGGAACAGATACGCAGTATTTT
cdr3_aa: CAISESLGTDTQYF

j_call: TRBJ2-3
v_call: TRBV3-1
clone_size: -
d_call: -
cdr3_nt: TGTGCCAGCAGCCAGAACAGGTATACGCAGTATTTT
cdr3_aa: CASSQNRYTQYF

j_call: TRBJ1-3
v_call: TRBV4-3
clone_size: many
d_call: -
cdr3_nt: TGCGCCAGCAGCCATCTACAGGGTGGTGGAAACACCATATATTTT
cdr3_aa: CASSHLQGGGNTIYF

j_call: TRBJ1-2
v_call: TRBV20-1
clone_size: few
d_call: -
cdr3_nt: TGCAGTGCTAGGCCAGGGACCTCTAACTATGGCTACACCTTC
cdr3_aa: CSARPGTSNYGYTF

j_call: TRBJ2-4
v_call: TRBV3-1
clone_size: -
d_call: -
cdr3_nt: TGTGCCAGCAGCCAAGATCCCGATATAGCCAAAAACATTCAGTACTTC
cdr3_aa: CASSQDPDIAKNIQYF

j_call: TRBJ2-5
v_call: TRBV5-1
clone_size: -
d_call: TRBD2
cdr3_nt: TGCGCCAGCAGCATAACTAGCGGGGACCAAGAGACCCAGTACTTC
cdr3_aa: CASSITSGDQETQYF

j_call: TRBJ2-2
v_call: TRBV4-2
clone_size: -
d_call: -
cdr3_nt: TGTGCCAGCAGCCCGCGAATTCCGGGACCTTCCGGGCAGCTGTTTTTT
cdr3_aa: CASSPRIPGPSGQLFF

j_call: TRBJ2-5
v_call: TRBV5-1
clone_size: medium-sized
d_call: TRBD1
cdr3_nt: TGCGCCAGCAGCTTGGGACAGGGGGAGACCCAGTACTTC
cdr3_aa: CASSLGQGETQYF

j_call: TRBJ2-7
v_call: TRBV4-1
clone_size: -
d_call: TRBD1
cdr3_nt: TGCGCCAGCAGCCAAAGACAGGGGCGCTCCTACGAGCAGTACTTC
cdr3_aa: CASSQRQGRSYEQYF

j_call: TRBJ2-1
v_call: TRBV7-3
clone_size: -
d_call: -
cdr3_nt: TGTGCCAGCAGCTTAACTCTTGGGTACAATGAGCAGTTCTTC
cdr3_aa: CASSLTLGYNEQFF